The rows below give T cell receptor beta chains drawn from one sample of a study of shared clonotypes between healthy human individuals. TCRdb keeps only in-frame clones here, not all; method: immunoSEQ multiplex PCR. The repertoire has 1.5 million to 2.5 million clones, roughly 94% of them found once; the top ten carry around 1.2%. Sequencing used naive CD8+ T cells sorted from blood. Receptors were obtained from a man aged 18 to 29 in good health. CDR3s include the opening cysteine and the closing phenylalanine or tryptophan. The D gene is left open where the match is weak. Clone size is shown for a subset of rows, as once, few, many or a class of expanded clone.

d_gene: NA; v_gene: TRBV30; j_gene: TRBJ2-7; abundance: NA; CDR3nt: TGTGCCTGGGGCCTGGGCTACGAGCAGTACTTC; CDR3aa: CAWGLGYEQYF
d_gene: NA; v_gene: TRBV30; j_gene: TRBJ1-1; abundance: NA; CDR3nt: TGTGCCTGGATGGGCTGGGGTCCGAACACTGAAGCTTTCTTT; CDR3aa: CAWMGWGPNTEAFF
d_gene: NA; v_gene: TRBV2; j_gene: TRBJ2-5; abundance: NA; CDR3nt: TGTGCCAGCAGTGAAGCGCGCTTTGCAGGCGAAGAGACCCAGTACTTC; CDR3aa: CASSEARFAGEETQYF
d_gene: NA; v_gene: TRBV7-9; j_gene: TRBJ2-3; abundance: NA; CDR3nt: TGTGCCAGCAGCCCACGACCGGGATACGGCACAGATACGCAGTATTTT; CDR3aa: CASSPRPGYGTDTQYF
d_gene: TRBD1; v_gene: TRBV5-6; j_gene: TRBJ2-5; abundance: NA; CDR3nt: TGTGCCAGCAGACCCGATCTGGACAGGGGACAAGAGACCCAGTACTTC; CDR3aa: CASRPDLDRGQETQYF
d_gene: NA; v_gene: TRBV7-8; j_gene: TRBJ2-7; abundance: NA; CDR3nt: TGTGCCAGCAGCTTAGGAAACGCTTACGAGCAGTACTTC; CDR3aa: CASSLGNAYEQYF
d_gene: TRBD1; v_gene: TRBV10-3; j_gene: TRBJ2-5; abundance: many; CDR3nt: TGTGCCATCAGTGAGTCTGGGGGACAGGGAAAGGAGACCCAGTACTTC; CDR3aa: CAISESGGQGKETQYF
d_gene: TRBD2; v_gene: TRBV7-2; j_gene: TRBJ2-5; abundance: NA; CDR3nt: TGTGCCAGCAGCCTCTGGGGGGGAGAGACCCAGTACTTC; CDR3aa: CASSLWGGETQYF
d_gene: NA; v_gene: TRBV28; j_gene: TRBJ2-6; abundance: NA; CDR3nt: TGTGCCAGCAGTTTAGAGACACTCTCTGGGGCCAACGTCCTGACTTTC; CDR3aa: CASSLETLSGANVLTF
d_gene: NA; v_gene: TRBV27; j_gene: TRBJ2-7; abundance: NA; CDR3nt: TGTGCCAGCAGCGTGGGAGGCGCTAACTACGAGCAGTACTTC; CDR3aa: CASSVGGANYEQYF
d_gene: NA; v_gene: TRBV7-9; j_gene: TRBJ2-7; abundance: NA; CDR3nt: TGTGCCAGCAGCTTTAGGGGTGTAGACGAGCAGTACTTC; CDR3aa: CASSFRGVDEQYF
d_gene: TRBD1; v_gene: TRBV9; j_gene: TRBJ1-2; abundance: NA; CDR3nt: TGTGCCAGCAGCTTAATGGACAGGGAGGGTGGCTACACCTTC; CDR3aa: CASSLMDREGGYTF
d_gene: NA; v_gene: TRBV6-1; j_gene: TRBJ2-5; abundance: NA; CDR3nt: TGTGCCAGCAGTGGAGAGACCCAGTACTTC; CDR3aa: CASSGETQYF
d_gene: NA; v_gene: TRBV19; j_gene: TRBJ2-1; abundance: NA; CDR3nt: TGTGCCAGTAGTATACAGTCCTACAATGAGCAGTTCTTC; CDR3aa: CASSIQSYNEQFF
d_gene: NA; v_gene: TRBV4-1; j_gene: TRBJ2-1; abundance: NA; CDR3nt: TGCGCCAGCAGCCAAGGTGGCAATGAGCAGTTCTTC; CDR3aa: CASSQGGNEQFF
d_gene: TRBD1; v_gene: TRBV4-1; j_gene: TRBJ1-6; abundance: NA; CDR3nt: TGCGCCAGCAGCCCAAAACAGGGGCAGAGCTCCTATAATTCACCCCTCCACTTT; CDR3aa: CASSPKQGQSSYNSPLHF
d_gene: NA; v_gene: TRBV2; j_gene: TRBJ2-5; abundance: NA; CDR3nt: TGTGCCAGCAGTCCCGGGACTCAAGAGACCCAGTACTTC; CDR3aa: CASSPGTQETQYF
d_gene: NA; v_gene: TRBV9; j_gene: TRBJ2-7; abundance: NA; CDR3nt: TGTGCCAGCAGCGTAGATGACAGGATCCACGAGCAGTACTTC; CDR3aa: CASSVDDRIHEQYF
d_gene: NA; v_gene: TRBV2; j_gene: TRBJ2-6; abundance: NA; CDR3nt: TGTGCCAGCATGGTAGAGACTGGGGCCAACGTCCTGACTTTC; CDR3aa: CASMVETGANVLTF
d_gene: NA; v_gene: TRBV5-4; j_gene: TRBJ2-7; abundance: once; CDR3nt: TGTGCCAGCAGACCACCCGGACACTACGAGCAGTACTTC; CDR3aa: CASRPPGHYEQYF
d_gene: NA; v_gene: TRBV6-4; j_gene: TRBJ1-1; abundance: NA; CDR3nt: TGTGCCATCTCCGGGCCCCGTCTCCTGAACACTGAAGCTTTCTTT; CDR3aa: CAISGPRLLNTEAFF
d_gene: NA; v_gene: TRBV19; j_gene: TRBJ1-1; abundance: NA; CDR3nt: TGTGCCAGTAGCGCTGAGAACACTGAAGCTTTCTTT; CDR3aa: CASSAENTEAFF
d_gene: NA; v_gene: TRBV11-2; j_gene: TRBJ1-2; abundance: NA; CDR3nt: TGTGCCAGCAGCTCACTGGGGGACTATGGCTACACCTTC; CDR3aa: CASSSLGDYGYTF
d_gene: TRBD2; v_gene: TRBV28; j_gene: TRBJ2-7; abundance: NA; CDR3nt: TGTGCCAGCACCCAGACTAGCGGGGGAACCTACGAGCAGTACTTC; CDR3aa: CASTQTSGGTYEQYF
d_gene: NA; v_gene: TRBV6-1; j_gene: TRBJ1-4; abundance: NA; CDR3nt: TGTGCCACTCGTTTTGGGGGGAATGAAAAACTGTTTTTT; CDR3aa: CATRFGGNEKLFF
d_gene: NA; v_gene: TRBV4-3; j_gene: TRBJ2-1; abundance: NA; CDR3nt: TGCGCCAGCAGCCAAGACCTACTAGGAAATGAGCAGTTCTTC; CDR3aa: CASSQDLLGNEQFF
d_gene: NA; v_gene: TRBV5-1; j_gene: TRBJ2-6; abundance: NA; CDR3nt: TGCGCCAGCAGCTTGGGGGCAGGGCTCTCTGGGGCCAACGTCCTGACTTTC; CDR3aa: CASSLGAGLSGANVLTF
d_gene: NA; v_gene: TRBV9; j_gene: TRBJ1-4; abundance: NA; CDR3nt: TGTGCCAGCAGCCCTGGGAGTTGGGAAAGCGGTGAAAAACTGTTTTTT; CDR3aa: CASSPGSWESGEKLFF
d_gene: NA; v_gene: TRBV30; j_gene: TRBJ2-1; abundance: NA; CDR3nt: TGTGCCTGGAGTGAGACTAGCTCCTACAATGAGCAGTTCTTC; CDR3aa: CAWSETSSYNEQFF
d_gene: NA; v_gene: TRBV4-1; j_gene: TRBJ1-1; abundance: NA; CDR3nt: TGCGCCAGCAGCCAATTGGTGGAACACACTGAAGCTTTCTTT; CDR3aa: CASSQLVEHTEAFF
d_gene: NA; v_gene: TRBV30; j_gene: TRBJ1-4; abundance: NA; CDR3nt: TGTGCCTGGAGTCTAGGGGTTCGCGGTGAAAAACTGTTTTTT; CDR3aa: CAWSLGVRGEKLFF
d_gene: NA; v_gene: TRBV28; j_gene: TRBJ1-1; abundance: once; CDR3nt: TGTGCCAGCAGTTGGGGGGGCGCCACTGAAGCTTTCTTT; CDR3aa: CASSWGGATEAFF
d_gene: TRBD1; v_gene: TRBV27; j_gene: TRBJ1-1; abundance: NA; CDR3nt: TGTGCCAGCAGTTTAATTTTAGGGACAGGGGTTACTGAAGCTTTCTTT; CDR3aa: CASSLILGTGVTEAFF
d_gene: TRBD2; v_gene: TRBV9; j_gene: TRBJ2-1; abundance: once; CDR3nt: TGTGCCAGCAGCGTCCAGTTAACTAGCGGGTTGGATGAGCAGTTCTTC; CDR3aa: CASSVQLTSGLDEQFF
d_gene: TRBD2; v_gene: TRBV10-3; j_gene: TRBJ2-2; abundance: NA; CDR3nt: TGTGCCATCAGTGAGTCGACTAGCGGGGGTATTACCGGGGAGCTGTTTTTT; CDR3aa: CAISESTSGGITGELFF
d_gene: NA; v_gene: TRBV11-3; j_gene: TRBJ2-7; abundance: NA; CDR3nt: TGTGCCAGCAGCTTAACGTTGGACGACCGGTGGTTC; CDR3aa: CASSLTLDDRWF
d_gene: NA; v_gene: TRBV4-3; j_gene: TRBJ2-2; abundance: NA; CDR3nt: TGCGCCAGCAGGGCGGACAGTGGGAGCACCGGGGAGCTGTTTTTT; CDR3aa: CASRADSGSTGELFF
d_gene: TRBD2; v_gene: TRBV29-1; j_gene: TRBJ2-5; abundance: NA; CDR3nt: TGCAGCGCGGACTTGGGGGGGGAGACCCAGTACTTC; CDR3aa: CSADLGGETQYF
d_gene: TRBD2; v_gene: TRBV5-4; j_gene: TRBJ2-1; abundance: NA; CDR3nt: TGTGCCAGCAGGATAGCGGGAGGAGGGTACAATGAGCAGTTCTTC; CDR3aa: CASRIAGGGYNEQFF
d_gene: TRBD2; v_gene: TRBV2; j_gene: TRBJ2-5; abundance: NA; CDR3nt: TGTGCCAGTAGGAGGCGGCTAGCGGGGTCCTCGGAGACCCAGTACTTC; CDR3aa: CASRRRLAGSSETQYF
d_gene: TRBD1; v_gene: TRBV7-9; j_gene: TRBJ2-2; abundance: NA; CDR3nt: TGTGCCAGCAGCTTCGACAGGGGGCGCGGCGGGGAGCTGTTTTTT; CDR3aa: CASSFDRGRGGELFF
d_gene: NA; v_gene: TRBV30; j_gene: TRBJ1-1; abundance: NA; CDR3nt: TGTGCCTACTCAGGAGGGACCAGCACTGAAGCTTTCTTT; CDR3aa: CAYSGGTSTEAFF
d_gene: NA; v_gene: TRBV7-9; j_gene: TRBJ1-6; abundance: NA; CDR3nt: TGTGCCAGCAGCAAAGAGGGGACCAGATATAATTCACCCCTCCACTTT; CDR3aa: CASSKEGTRYNSPLHF
d_gene: NA; v_gene: TRBV7-9; j_gene: TRBJ2-5; abundance: NA; CDR3nt: TGTGCCAGCAGCCCACAGGGTCAAGAGACCCAGTACTTC; CDR3aa: CASSPQGQETQYF
d_gene: TRBD1; v_gene: TRBV10-3; j_gene: TRBJ2-4; abundance: NA; CDR3nt: TGTGCCATCAGTGTGACAGGGGGCCAGGGAAACATTCAGTACTTC; CDR3aa: CAISVTGGQGNIQYF
d_gene: TRBD1; v_gene: TRBV13; j_gene: TRBJ2-5; abundance: NA; CDR3nt: TGTGCCAGCAGCTCCCGGACAGGTGTAGAGACCCAGTACTTC; CDR3aa: CASSSRTGVETQYF
d_gene: NA; v_gene: TRBV28; j_gene: TRBJ2-7; abundance: NA; CDR3nt: TGTGCCAGCTCCGTCGTGACCGAGCAGTACTTC; CDR3aa: CASSVVTEQYF
d_gene: NA; v_gene: TRBV27; j_gene: TRBJ2-7; abundance: once; CDR3nt: TGTGCCAGCAGTTTAACGGGGACCGGCTACGAGCAGTACTTC; CDR3aa: CASSLTGTGYEQYF
d_gene: NA; v_gene: TRBV7-9; j_gene: TRBJ2-3; abundance: NA; CDR3nt: TGTGCCTGCCAAGACCAGGGTGGGGGCACAGATACGCAGTATTTT; CDR3aa: CACQDQGGGTDTQYF
d_gene: TRBD1; v_gene: TRBV5-1; j_gene: TRBJ1-1; abundance: NA; CDR3nt: TGCGCCAGCTTTACCGGGACAGGGGACACTGAAGCTTTCTTT; CDR3aa: CASFTGTGDTEAFF
d_gene: NA; v_gene: TRBV30; j_gene: TRBJ1-1; abundance: NA; CDR3nt: TGTGCCTGGAGTGAGACAAATGAAGCTTTCTTT; CDR3aa: CAWSETNEAFF